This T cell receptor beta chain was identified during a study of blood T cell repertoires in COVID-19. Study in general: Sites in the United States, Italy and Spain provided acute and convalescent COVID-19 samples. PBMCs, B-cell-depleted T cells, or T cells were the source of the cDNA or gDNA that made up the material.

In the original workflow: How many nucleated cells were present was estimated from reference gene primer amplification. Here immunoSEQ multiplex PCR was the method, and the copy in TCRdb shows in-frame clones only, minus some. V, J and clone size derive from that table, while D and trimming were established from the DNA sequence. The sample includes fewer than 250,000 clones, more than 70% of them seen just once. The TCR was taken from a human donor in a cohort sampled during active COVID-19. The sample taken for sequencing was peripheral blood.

This CDR3 is CASSEAHVRGGGYTF. The CDR3, as DNA: TGTGCCAGCAGTGAAGCGCACGTCAGGGGTGGGGGCTACACCTTC. The V gene is TRBV2, the J gene TRBJ1-2, with D possibly TRBD1 on 6 matching bases. This CDR3 is 15 amino acids long. Germline loops: CDR1 SNHLY, CDR2 FYNNEI. Between the trimmed V and J ends, which lost 0 bases and 8 bases, there was a span of 16 bases. Variable domain in full (rest from reference TRBV2 and TRBJ1-2): EPEVTQTPSHQVTQMGQEVILRCVPISNHLYFYWYRQILGQKVEFLVSFYNNEISEKSEIFDDQFSVERPDGSNFTLKIRSTKLEDSAMYFCASSEAHVRGGGYTFGSGTRLTVV.